Below are 16 T cell receptor beta chains sequenced from a single sample in a study of T cell responses to AZD1222 COVID-19 vaccine (dated by TCRdb to 2020 to 2022). The method behind the library was the immunoSEQ multiplex PCR assay. TCRdb holds this immuneACCESS table with in-frame rearrangements only. Some clones are missing; in checked studies, unresolved V genes explain under half, and the rest has no known cause. The sample contains about 120,000 clones, 70% to 90% of them found a single time. The ten largest clones represent over 8% of the sample. The time point label, read with the paper, signifies: baseline before first vaccination. The sequenced sample was peripheral blood, obtained on day 0 of AZD1222 vaccination. The receptors were sampled from an adult in good health.

This chain joins TRBV29-1 and TRBJ1-1; TRBD1 is a possible D gene (5 bases). Trimming took off 6 bases at V and 4 bases at J, with 15 bases between the two ends. The germline CDR1 and CDR2 sequences are SQVTM and ANQGSEA. This CDR3 region has 13 residues. This CDR3 reads CSVYRLESTEAFF. The CDR3 bases are TGCAGCGTGTACAGGCTTGAGAGCACTGAAGCTTTCTTT.

The CDR3 nucleotides read TGTGCCAGCAGCTTAGATGGGGGAACTTCCTACCAAGAGACCCAGTACTTC. It translates to CASSLDGGTSYQETQYF. The rearrangement joins TRBV11-3 to TRBJ2-5, with D possibly called TRBD1 or TRBD2 (5 bases each). The CDR3 consists of 17 residues. Germline lookup yields CDR1 SGHNT and CDR2 YENEEA. Trimming stripped 0 bases from V and 0 bases from J, with 14 bases between.

The chain uses TRBV30 and TRBJ1-1; 7 bases align to TRBD1. The CDR3 consists of 15 residues. Germline trimming cut 2 bases from V and 1 base from J; bases unmatched to any gene: 7. Germline-derived CDR1 and CDR2 are GTSNPN and SVGIG (reference sequence). CDR3 nucleotide sequence: TGTGCCTGGAGTCGGCCGGGACAGAGGAACACTGAAGCTTTCTTT. Its protein product is CAWSRPGQRNTEAFF.

This clone was seen only once. J is TRBJ1-1 and V is TRBV7-9, with D hard to call. CDR3 length: 14 residues. Trimming cost V 4 bases and J 3 bases, with 12 bases left between them. Germline CDR1 SEHNR, CDR2 FQNEAQ (reference sequence). CDR3 residues: CASSSGGLYTEAFF. The DNA for the CDR3 is TGTGCCAGCAGCTCCGGCGGCTTGTACACTGAAGCTTTCTTT.

The gene calls are TRBV7-8 and TRBJ2-7, with unresolved D. CDR3 length: 13 amino acids. Germline V lookup: CDR1 SGHVS, CDR2 FQNEAQ. Trimming took off 0 bases at V and 3 bases at J, with 6 bases between the two ends. The chain's CDR3 is CASSLAGGYEQYF. DNA of the CDR3: TGTGCCAGCAGCTTAGCCGGCGGCTACGAGCAGTACTTC.

The chain joins TRBV10-3 to TRBJ1-1; no definite D call. Between the trimmed V and J ends, which lost 6 bases and 2 bases, there was a span of 13 bases. Germline values: CDR1 ENHRY, CDR2 SYGVKD. CDR3 length equals 14 residues. The CDR3 sequence is CAISITTENTEAFF. DNA for the CDR3: TGTGCCATCAGCATTACTACAGAAAACACTGAAGCTTTCTTT.

V is TRBV12-3 or TRBV12-4 and J is TRBJ2-7; D is unclear. The CDR3 spans 12 residues. V was shortened by 4 bases and J by 4 bases, with 8 bases between the two germline ends. The CDR3 here is CASSSDGYEQYF. For the CDR3, the DNA is TGTGCCAGCAGTTCCGACGGGTACGAGCAGTACTTC.

The chain links TRBV24-1 to TRBJ2-3, with 14 bases identical to TRBD2. CDR1 and CDR2 from the germline V gene are KGHDR and SFDVKD. There are 16 residues in the CDR3. J lost 11 bases, V lost 4 bases, and 10 bases had no gene match. The CDR3 sequence: CATSDSRLAGGPRQYF. DNA of the CDR3: TGTGCCACCAGTGACTCCCGACTAGCGGGAGGGCCGAGGCAGTATTTT.

V is TRBV19 and J is TRBJ1-1, with a tentative D call TRBD1 (5 bases). V lost 8 bases to trimming and J lost 1 base, with 14 bases between them. The germline CDR1 and CDR2 sequences are LNHDA and SQIVND (reference sequence). The CDR3 loop spans 14 amino acids. The CDR3 region is CASRTERGNTEAFF. Written as DNA, the CDR3 is TGTGCCAGTCGGACGGAGAGGGGGAACACTGAAGCTTTCTTT. Using reference TRBV19 and TRBJ1-1 for the parts outside the CDR3, the full variable domain is DGGITQSPKYLFRKEGQNVTLSCEQNLNHDAMYWYRQDPGQGLRLIYYSQIVNDFQKGDIAEGYSVSREKKESFPLTVTSAQKNPTAFYLCASRTERGNTEAFFGQGTRLTVV.

This chain links TRBV7-8 with TRBJ2-1; D possibly corresponds to TRBD1 (6 bases). This CDR3 contains 16 residues. Trimming stripped 6 bases from V and 5 bases from J, with 20 bases between. Germline assignment: CDR1 SGHVS and CDR2 FQNEAQ. Here the CDR3 DNA reads TGTGCCAGCAGACCAAGTTACAGGGAAAATAACAATGAGCAGTTCTTC. It yields the protein CASRPSYRENNNEQFF.

This clone was seen more than once but under ten times. The chain uses TRBV28 and TRBJ2-7; no clear D. V dropped 5 bases and J dropped 3 bases, with 8 bases sitting between them. Germline values: CDR1 MDHEN, CDR2 SYDVKM. The CDR3 is 12 amino acids. The CDR3, as DNA: TGTGCCAGCAGTGGGTTCTACTACGAGCAGTACTTC. This gives the protein CASSGFYYEQYF. The whole variable domain, filled in from reference TRBV28 and TRBJ2-7, reads DVKVTQSSRYLVKRTGEKVFLECVQDMDHENMFWYRQDPGLGLRLIYFSYDVKMKEKGDIPEGYSVSREKKERFSLILESASTNQTSMYLCASSGFYYEQYFGPGTRLTVT.

This rearrangement joins TRBV7-9 to TRBJ2-1, with a weak D call TRBD2 (6 bases). Germline V CDR1 and CDR2: SEHNR, FQNEAQ (reference sequence). Trimming took off 5 bases at V and 3 bases at J, with 14 bases between the two ends. The CDR3 has 15 amino acids. In DNA form, the CDR3 reads TGTGCCAGCAGCGACCATGGGGGGAACTACAATGAGCAGTTCTTC. This encodes CASSDHGGNYNEQFF.

The chain uses TRBV5-1 and TRBJ2-3, with D perhaps TRBD1 (6 bases). There are 16 residues in the CDR3. Germline CDR1 reads SGHRS; CDR2 reads YFSETQ. V was clipped by 0 bases and J by 0 bases, with 11 bases between them. The CDR3, as DNA: TGCGCCAGCAGCTTGGGACAGGAGCCTAGCACAGATACGCAGTATTTT. Residues: CASSLGQEPSTDTQYF.

This chain connects TRBV30 to TRBJ1-1; D is ambiguous. Germline V CDR1 and CDR2: GTSNPN, SVGIG (reference sequence). The length of the CDR3 is 14 residues. The ends were cut back, 2 bases at V and 2 bases at J, with 12 bases in the middle. In DNA, the CDR3 is TGTGCCTGGAGTATAGCAGGCTACAACACTGAAGCTTTCTTT. Residues: CAWSIAGYNTEAFF. Full variable domain (missing parts from reference TRBV30 and TRBJ1-1): SQTIHQWPATLVQPVGSPLSLECTVEGTSNPNLYWYRQAAGRGLQLLFYSVGIGQISSEVPQNLSASRPQDRQFILSSKKLLLSDSGFYLCAWSIAGYNTEAFFGQGTRLTVV.

The chain links TRBV12-3 or TRBV12-4 to TRBJ2-7; D is ambiguous. The germline V and J ends were trimmed by 2 bases and 4 bases, with 9 bases remaining between them. CDR3 length: 13 residues. The CDR3 region is CASSLLAQYEQYF. CDR3 in DNA: TGTGCCAGCAGTTTACTTGCACAGTACGAGCAGTACTTC.

The chain combines TRBV2 with TRBJ1-2; 7 bases match TRBD1. V was clipped by 8 bases and J by 4 bases; unmatched bases: 13. CDR3 length equals 15 residues. Germline V gene sequence: CDR1 SNHLY, CDR2 FYNNEI. CDR3 region: CASGGPGTASYGYTF. Here the CDR3 DNA reads TGTGCCAGCGGGGGCCCCGGGACAGCCTCCTATGGCTACACCTTC.